The clone carrying this T cell receptor beta chain was seen only a few times. Its cognate antigen is unknown. The entry originates in a study of beta chain features in type 1 diabetes. Findings and limits, study-wide: Patients' naive, central memory and Treg TCRB repertoires seemed closer to one another than those of healthy donors. All four CD4+ subsets of Type 1 diabetes patients contained TCRB CDR3s that were moderately but significantly shorter. Equally in patients and controls, shorter templates might have been favored by PCR. Cells with high TCR expression could be over-represented by cDNA sequencing.

The CDR3 sequence is 13 residues long. Germline V gives CDR1 SQVTM, CDR2 ANQGSEA. V lost 5 bases to trimming and J lost 4 bases; unmatched junction nucleotides: 4. Sequencing targeted expressed TCRB transcripts, as all isolated RNA had been reverse transcribed. The table came from immunoSEQ multiplex PCR; TCRdb's copy has only in-frame clones and leaves some out. The sample lists 300,000 to 400,000 clones, 10% to 15% seen once, with roughly 0.015% in the top ten. The chain has TRBV29-1 and TRBJ1-1; 10 bases fit TRBD1. The specimen sequenced was naive CD4+ T cells from blood. The receptor comes from a man between 18 and 35 years old in good health. This chain's CDR3 is CSVNRDRGTEAFF. The CDR3 nucleotides are TGCAGCGTTAACAGGGACAGGGGCACTGAAGCTTTCTTT.